These 9 T cell receptor beta chains were sequenced from one sample in a study of blood T cells in healthy people across ages. Next came a second PCR, run for roughly 6 to 11 cycles, which used a sample-barcoded 5' primer along with a J-beta primer mix. One entry per CDR3 protein results from TCRdb running MiXCR on the 5' RACE reads. The table shows about 800,000 distinct CDR3 sequences, with 55% to 75% occurring only once. The sequencing input was blood. These receptors were taken from a man aged 30 to 39 in good health.

This chain connects TRBV7-9 to TRBJ2-1, with D perhaps being TRBD1 or TRBD2 (5 bases each). CDR1 is SEHNR and CDR2 is FQNEAQ in the germline V gene (reference sequence). This CDR3 contains 16 residues. V lost 2 bases to trimming and J lost 1 base, with 12 bases between them. CDR3 nucleotides: TGTGCCAGCAGCTTAACGGTTTGGGGGTCCTACAATGAGCAGTTCTTC. Translation gives CASSLTVWGSYNEQFF.

V and J are TRBV20-1 and TRBJ2-4; possible D gene TRBD2, 6 bases. Germline lookup yields CDR1 DFQATT and CDR2 SNEGSKA (reference sequence). V lost 0 bases and J lost 7, with 10 bases in between. The CDR3 spans 13 residues. CDR3 region: CSARDPGVNIQYF. The CDR3 bases are TGCAGTGCTAGAGATCCGGGGGTCAACATTCAGTACTTC.

Regarding this clonotype: This may arise from a read error, as a much more abundant clone is one base away. The chain joins TRBV6-5 to TRBJ2-7; D call uncertain. This CDR3 is 11 amino acids long. V lost 2 bases and J 6 bases, leaving 5 bases between the germline ends. Germline CDR1 reads MNHEY; CDR2 reads SVGAGI. The CDR3 sequence: CASSYMGEQYF. Here the CDR3 DNA reads TGTGCCAGCAGTTACATGGGCGAGCAGTACTTC.

This clonotype showed up just a few times. This sequence joins TRBV7-2 and TRBJ1-4, with 7 bases fitting TRBD1. This CDR3 comprises 16 residues. V lost 1 base to trimming and J lost 4 bases; unmatched junction nucleotides: 6. Germline CDR1 is SGHTA and CDR2 is FQGNSA. The CDR3 reads CASSLEPGQINEKLFF. As DNA, the CDR3 is TGTGCCAGCAGCTTAGAGCCGGGACAGATTAATGAAAAACTGTTTTTT.

This chain links TRBV6-6 with TRBJ2-3; D may correspond to TRBD1 or TRBD2 (5 bases each). The CDR3 covers 16 residues. Trimming left V 5 bases short and J 0 bases short, with 15 bases between. Germline V gene lookup returns CDR1 MNHNY and CDR2 SVGAGI (reference sequence). The CDR3 nucleotides read TGTGCCAGCAGTACGGGACGCCGGGAAAGCACAGATACGCAGTATTTT. It translates to CASSTGRRESTDTQYF.

This rearrangement joins TRBV14 to TRBJ2-5; TRBD2 might be the D (5 bases). Trimming took off 3 bases at V and 0 bases at J, with 11 bases between the two ends. The germline V gene has CDR1 SGHDN and CDR2 FVKESK. CDR3 length equals 15 residues. The CDR3 is CASSHLGRNQETQYF. As DNA, the CDR3 is TGTGCCAGCAGCCATTTAGGGAGAAACCAAGAGACCCAGTACTTC.

This chain joins TRBV4-3 and TRBJ2-2; 9 positions agree with TRBD2. The V gene end was trimmed by 0 bases and the J gene end by 4 bases; junction bases not matched to a gene: 6. Germline CDR1 and CDR2: LGHNA and YSLEER. The CDR3 runs to 17 residues. CDR3 nucleotide sequence: TGCGCCAGCAGCCAAGACTTCCTAGCGGGAAGCACCGGGGAGCTGTTTTTT. This translates into CASSQDFLAGSTGELFF.

The CDR3 region has the DNA TGTGCCAGCAGCCGAGACGTGACAGGACCCTCTACCCAGTACTTC. It codes for CASSRDVTGPSTQYF. V gene TRBV7-9 combines with J gene TRBJ2-5; weak D call: TRBD1 (6 bases). This CDR3 region has 15 residues. Germline CDR1 and CDR2: SEHNR and FQNEAQ (reference sequence). V was trimmed by 5 bases and J by 8 bases, leaving 21 bases between them.

The chain links TRBV7-2 to TRBJ1-2; 8 positions agree with TRBD1. J was trimmed by 3 bases and V by 3 bases; bases with no gene match: 3. Looked up from germline, CDR1 is SGHTA and CDR2 is FQGNSA. The CDR3 contains 14 residues. CDR3 DNA sequence: TGTGCCAGCAGCTTGGACAGGGCCCACTATGGCTACACCTTC. This sequence encodes CASSLDRAHYGYTF.